One sample yielded the 23 T cell receptor beta chains listed below, sequenced in a study of blood T cell repertoires in COVID-19. Data came from immunoSEQ multiplex PCR; TCRdb stores just in-frame clones and leaves some out. The table records about 47,000 clones, roughly 80% of them present only once. Sequenced input: peripheral blood. These receptors were taken from a man in his sixties with acute or convalescent COVID-19.

The rearrangement links TRBV9 to TRBJ2-3; no firm D call. CDR1 and CDR2 (germline): SGDLS, YYNGEE. Trimming took 0 bases from V and 7 from J, leaving 15 bases between them. The CDR3 totals 15 residues. The CDR3 loop is CASSVEWVGSNTQYF. CDR3 nucleotides: TGTGCCAGCAGCGTAGAATGGGTCGGGTCAAATACGCAGTATTTT.

This sequence joins TRBV19 and TRBJ2-7, with TRBD1 identical over 9 bases. The CDR3 has 14 amino acids. Germline values: CDR1 LNHDA, CDR2 SQIVND (reference sequence). Losses at the gene ends were 6 bases for V and 1 base for J; bases not matched to a gene: 4. CDR3 in DNA: TGTGCCAGTAGCGCCGGGACAGGGTCCTACGAGCAGTACTTC. This codes for CASSAGTGSYEQYF.

The rearrangement joins TRBV6-5 to TRBJ2-5, with TRBD2 identical over 10 bases. Germline V gene lookup returns CDR1 MNHEY and CDR2 SVGAGI. V shed 7 bases, J shed 4 bases, and the junction held 9 bases outside the gene matches. CDR3 length: 15 amino acids. The CDR3 DNA follows: TGTGCCAGCATGAGATCAGCGGGGGGGCTAGAGACCCAGTACTTC. Its protein product is CASMRSAGGLETQYF.

This clone was detected once. This rearrangement joins TRBV5-6 to TRBJ2-7, with D possibly being TRBD1 (5 bases). Per germline, CDR1 SGHDT and CDR2 YYEEEE. The length of the CDR3 is 14 residues. V gave up 6 bases and J gave up 3 bases, with 16 bases separating them. Here the CDR3 reads CASTPGATYYEQYF. For the CDR3, the DNA is TGTGCCAGCACCCCTGGGGCCACCTACTACGAGCAGTACTTC.

The J gene is TRBJ1-5, the V gene TRBV27; 11 positions match TRBD1. Germline CDR1 reads MNHEY; CDR2 reads SMNVEV (reference sequence). J lost 3 bases, V lost 4 bases, and 5 bases had no gene match. The CDR3 runs 16 residues. CDR3 protein: CASSSRTGGFNQPQHF. The CDR3, as DNA: TGTGCCAGCAGTTCAAGGACAGGGGGCTTCAATCAGCCCCAGCATTTT.

This clone was counted a single time. The rearrangement joins TRBV6-5 to TRBJ1-1, with D hard to call. Trimming took off 7 bases at V and 0 bases at J, with 12 bases between the two ends. CDR1 MNHEY and CDR2 SVGAGI come from the germline V gene. The CDR3 contains 14 residues. CDR3 sequence (DNA): TGTGCCAGCAATTCCGACGCGGTGAACACTGAAGCTTTCTTT. Translated, it gives CASNSDAVNTEAFF.

The V and J genes are TRBV19 and TRBJ1-2, with 9 bases aligning to TRBD1. The germline gives CDR1 LNHDA, CDR2 SQIVND (reference sequence). This CDR3 is built from 14 residues. With 5 bases clipped from V and 3 bases from J, the junction kept 4 bases outside the gene matches. As DNA, the CDR3 is TGTGCCAGTAGTGCGGGACAGGGAGACTATGGCTACACCTTC. This sequence encodes CASSAGQGDYGYTF.

J is TRBJ2-7 and V is TRBV18; 7 bases fit TRBD1. This CDR3 comprises 19 residues. The V and J ends lost 3 bases and 3 bases, in that order; junction bases with no gene match: 20. Germline loops: CDR1 KGHSH, CDR2 LQKENI. Here the CDR3 reads CASSPDLYRDSRYNYEQYF. DNA of the CDR3: TGTGCCAGCTCACCCGACCTTTACCGGGACAGCCGATATAACTACGAGCAGTACTTC. The full variable domain, in which reference TRBV18 and TRBJ2-7 provide the parts outside the CDR3, is NAGVMQNPRHLVRRRGQEARLRCSPMKGHSHVYWYRQLPEEGLKFMVYLQKENIIDESGMPKERFSAEFPKEGPSILRIQQVVRGDSAAYFCASSPDLYRDSRYNYEQYFGPGTRLTVT.

This clone was observed a handful of times. The chain has TRBV29-1 and TRBJ1-1; TRBD1 aligns across 8 bases. This CDR3 spans 13 amino acids. Per the germline V gene, CDR1 is SQVTM and CDR2 is ANQGSEA. Trimming took 0 bases from V and 10 from J; bases not matched to a gene: 7. In DNA, the CDR3 is TGCAGCGTTGAAGACCCGGACAGGGTGGTAGCTTTCTTT. Amino acids: CSVEDPDRVVAFF.

CDR3 coding DNA: TGTGCCAGTAGTAGGCGGACAGGGGTTCTAGGAGAGACCCAGTACTTC. It is translated as CASSRRTGVLGETQYF. The chain is built from TRBV19 and TRBJ2-5, with 9 bases lining up with TRBD1. The CDR3 contains 16 residues. V shed 4 bases and J 4 bases; nucleotides not matched to a gene: 10. Germline values: CDR1 LNHDA, CDR2 SQIVND (reference sequence). Looking up the rest from reference TRBV19 and TRBJ2-5 gives the full variable domain: DGGITQSPKYLFRKEGQNVTLSCEQNLNHDAMYWYRQDPGQGLRLIYYSQIVNDFQKGDIAEGYSVSREKKESFPLTVTSAQKNPTAFYLCASSRRTGVLGETQYFGPGTRLLVL.

The J gene is TRBJ1-2, the V gene TRBV24-1; 8 bases are shared with TRBD1. V gave up 5 bases and J gave up 3 bases; unmatched junction bases: 4. CDR3 length: 14 residues. Germline lookup yields CDR1 KGHDR and CDR2 SFDVKD. The CDR3 region is CATSAAGQDYGYTF. CDR3 bases: TGTGCCACCAGTGCTGCGGGACAGGACTATGGCTACACCTTC.

The chain links TRBV6-5 to TRBJ1-1; 12 positions match TRBD1. CDR3 size: 16 residues. The ends lost 4 bases at V and 4 bases at J; junction bases unmatched: 7. Germline V CDR1 and CDR2: MNHEY, SVGAGI. The CDR3 is CASSSGQGARGTEAFF. CDR3 bases: TGTGCCAGCAGTTCGGGACAGGGGGCACGTGGCACTGAAGCTTTCTTT.

The rearrangement links TRBV27 to TRBJ1-1; no clear D gene. This CDR3 has 13 amino acids. Trimming cost V 6 bases and J 0 bases, with 8 bases left between them. Per the germline V gene, CDR1 is MNHEY and CDR2 is SMNVEV (reference sequence). CDR3 coding DNA: TGTGCCAGCAGCACGACTATGAACACTGAAGCTTTCTTT. Translated: CASSTTMNTEAFF.

This rearrangement joins TRBV25-1 to TRBJ2-5, with TRBD1 matching 7 bases. The germline V gene has CDR1 MGHDK and CDR2 SYGVNS. This CDR3 comprises 14 residues. Unmatched junction bases numbered 5, after V lost 2 bases and J lost 5 bases. For the CDR3, the DNA is TGTGCCAGCAGTGAAGCGGTCAGGGGGGAGACCCAGTACTTC. Its translation: CASSEAVRGETQYF.

By frequency in the sample, this clone is medium-sized. Distinct nucleotide sequences in the sample also encode this CDR3. V and J are TRBV24-1 and TRBJ2-5, with a weak D call TRBD2 (6 bases). There are 14 residues in the CDR3. Between the trimmed V and J ends, which lost 2 bases and 1 base, there was a span of 7 bases. CDR1 and CDR2 (germline): KGHDR, SFDVKD. CDR3 in DNA: TGTGCCACCAGTGATTGGGGGGTCCAAGAGACCCAGTACTTC. Protein: CATSDWGVQETQYF.

The V and J genes are TRBV19 and TRBJ2-2; possibly TRBD1 for D (6 bases). Germline CDR1 reads LNHDA; CDR2 reads SQIVND (reference sequence). This CDR3 has 13 amino acids. V lost 5 bases and J lost 4, with 8 bases in between. CDR3 nucleotide sequence: TGTGCCAGTAGTCCCAGGGGCACCGGGGAGCTGTTTTTT. It codes for CASSPRGTGELFF.

V gene TRBV10-3 combines with J gene TRBJ1-5; D is undetermined. CDR3 length: 15 amino acids. V lost 0 bases and J 2 bases, leaving 8 bases between the germline ends. Germline CDR1 and CDR2: ENHRY and SYGVKD. The chain's CDR3 is CAISESGVGNQPQHF. The CDR3 nucleotides are TGTGCCATCAGTGAGTCCGGGGTCGGCAATCAGCCCCAGCATTTT.

The V gene is TRBV15, the J gene TRBJ2-7; unclear D gene. Trimming shortened V by 0 bases and J by 6 bases, and 9 bases separated the two germline ends. The CDR3 contains 13 residues. Germline-derived CDR1 and CDR2 are LNHNV and YYDKDF (reference sequence). CDR3: CATSRDEEGEQYF. The CDR3 coding sequence is TGTGCCACCAGCAGAGACGAGGAAGGCGAGCAGTACTTC. The whole variable domain, remainder taken from reference TRBV15 and TRBJ2-7, is DAMVIQNPRYQVTQFGKPVTLSCSQTLNHNVMYWYQQKSSQAPKLLFHYYDKDFNNEADTPDNFQSRRPNTSFCFLDIRSPGLGDTAMYLCATSRDEEGEQYFGPGTRLTVT.

The chain uses TRBV7-9 and TRBJ1-1; TRBD1 aligns across 9 bases. The trim removed 1 base at V and 1 base at J, leaving 4 bases unmatched. The CDR3 loop spans 16 amino acids. Per germline, CDR1 SEHNR and CDR2 FQNEAQ (reference sequence). As DNA, the CDR3 is TGTGCCAGCAGCTTAGGGACAGGGGCTCCGAACACTGAAGCTTTCTTT. Translated: CASSLGTGAPNTEAFF. The full variable domain, with the rest looked up from reference TRBV7-9 and TRBJ1-1, is DTGVSQNPRHKITKRGQNVTFRCDPISEHNRLYWYRQTLGQGPEFLTYFQNEAQLEKSRLLSDRFSAERPKGSFSTLEIQRTEQGDSAMYLCASSLGTGAPNTEAFFGQGTRLTVV.

This sequence joins TRBV4-1 and TRBJ1-5, with D uncertain. The CDR3 extends over 14 amino acids. V was trimmed by 4 bases and J by 4 bases, leaving 11 bases between them. Looked up from germline, CDR1 is MGHRA and CDR2 is YSYEKL. The chain's CDR3 is CASSPYSGNQPQHF. As DNA, the CDR3 is TGCGCCAGCAGCCCCTATAGCGGTAATCAGCCCCAGCATTTT.

The chain couples TRBV18 to TRBJ2-2; D may be TRBD1 (6 bases). Germline CDR1 KGHSH, CDR2 LQKENI. The CDR3 extends over 14 amino acids. V was trimmed by 1 base and J by 6 bases, leaving 9 bases between them. The CDR3 here is CASSPQGDAGELFF. CDR3 nucleotide sequence: TGTGCCAGCTCACCACAGGGGGATGCCGGGGAGCTGTTTTTT.

In this sample, this clone turned up once. The chain joins TRBV27 to TRBJ1-2; the D gene is possibly TRBD1 (6 bases). Germline-derived CDR1 and CDR2 are MNHEY and SMNVEV (reference sequence). The CDR3 totals 15 residues. The V and J ends lost 2 bases and 4 bases respectively, with 14 bases between them. This chain's CDR3 is CASSLNLGGGYGYTF. In DNA form, the CDR3 reads TGTGCCAGCAGTTTAAATTTAGGGGGTGGCTATGGCTACACCTTC.

The chain couples TRBV19 to TRBJ1-4; perhaps TRBD1 as D (5 bases). V gave up 6 bases and J gave up 2 bases, with 10 bases separating them. The CDR3 runs 14 residues. CDR1 and CDR2 (germline): LNHDA, SQIVND (reference sequence). The CDR3 nucleotides are TGTGCCAGTAGCCCGACAGTGACTAATGAAAAACTGTTTTTT. Amino acid sequence: CASSPTVTNEKLFF.